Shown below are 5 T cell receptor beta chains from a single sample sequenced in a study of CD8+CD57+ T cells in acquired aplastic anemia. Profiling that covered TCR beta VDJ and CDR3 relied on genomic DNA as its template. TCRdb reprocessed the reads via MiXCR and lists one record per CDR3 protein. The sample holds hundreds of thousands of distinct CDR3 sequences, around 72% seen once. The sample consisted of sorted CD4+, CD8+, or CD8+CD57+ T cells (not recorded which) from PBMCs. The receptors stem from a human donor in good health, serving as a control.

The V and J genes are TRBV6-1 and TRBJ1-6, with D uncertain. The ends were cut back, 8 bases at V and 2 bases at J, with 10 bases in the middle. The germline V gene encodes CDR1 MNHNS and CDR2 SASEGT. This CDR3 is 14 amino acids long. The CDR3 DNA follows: TGTGCCAGCTGGCAACGGGCCTATAATTCACCCCTCCACTTT. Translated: CASWQRAYNSPLHF.

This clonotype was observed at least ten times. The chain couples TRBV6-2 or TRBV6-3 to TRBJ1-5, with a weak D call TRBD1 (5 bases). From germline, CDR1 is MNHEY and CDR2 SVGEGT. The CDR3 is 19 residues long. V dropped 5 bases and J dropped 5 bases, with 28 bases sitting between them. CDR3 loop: CASSPRGREGPIAHQPQHF. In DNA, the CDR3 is TGTGCCAGCAGTCCGAGGGGCAGGGAAGGGCCTATAGCACATCAGCCCCAGCATTTT.

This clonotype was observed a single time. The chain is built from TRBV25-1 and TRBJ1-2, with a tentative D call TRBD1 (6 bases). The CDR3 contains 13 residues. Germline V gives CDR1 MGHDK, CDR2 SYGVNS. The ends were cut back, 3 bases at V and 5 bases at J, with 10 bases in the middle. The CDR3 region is CASSDGGEYGYTF. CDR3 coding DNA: TGTGCCAGCAGTGACGGGGGCGAGTATGGCTACACCTTC.

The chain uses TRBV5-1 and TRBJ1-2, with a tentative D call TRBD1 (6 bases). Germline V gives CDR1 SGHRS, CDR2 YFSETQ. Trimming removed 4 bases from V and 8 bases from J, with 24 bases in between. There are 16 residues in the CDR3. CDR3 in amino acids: CASSLGGRRGGEGYTF. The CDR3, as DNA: TGCGCCAGCAGCCTAGGGGGGCGCCGGGGGGGTGAGGGCTACACCTTC.

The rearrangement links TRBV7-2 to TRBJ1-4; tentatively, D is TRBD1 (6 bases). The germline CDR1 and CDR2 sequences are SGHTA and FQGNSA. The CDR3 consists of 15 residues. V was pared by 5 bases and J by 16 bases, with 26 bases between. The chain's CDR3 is CASSASTGLDYKQFF. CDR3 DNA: TGTGCCAGCAGCGCATCTACAGGGCTAGATTACAAGCAGTTTTTT. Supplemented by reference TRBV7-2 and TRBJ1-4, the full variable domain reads GAGVSQSPSNKVTEKGKDVELRCDPISGHTALYWYRQSLGQGLEFLIYFQGNSAPDKSGLPSDRFSAERTGGSVSTLTIQRTQQEDSAVYLCASSASTGLDYKQFFGSGTQLSVL.